The present entry profiles one T cell receptor beta chain with its context. This clonotype has a handful of counts. The antigen this receptor binds is unknown. No base quality information exists; no much larger clone differs at one position. V lost 6 bases and J lost 3 bases, and the count of bases not matched to a germline gene is 2. The CDR3 measures 14 amino acids from cysteine to phenylalanine. Only the CDR3 part of the read is kept: 42 bases, read in frame from the first base. CDR1 is given as DFQATT and CDR2 as SNEGSKA, both from the germline V gene (reference sequence). What this sample's treatment or condition label stands for: approximately nine-day PBMC culture with coronavirus spike peptide pools or control peptides (ViraFEST assay). CD4+ T cells from unexposed donors were collected before the COVID-19 pandemic (2011-2018). The ViraFEST assay was used in the study, in which antigen-specific T cells were expanded with peptide pools and expanded clonotypes were subsequently identified by TCR sequencing. Each well held 2.2 million or so PBMCs cultured in IMDM containing roughly 5.4% human AB serum and approximately 9.4 IU/ml IL-2, with around 9.7 ug/ml peptide pools added. On days 3 and 7, half of the culture medium was replaced with fresh IL-2-containing medium. After roughly 11 days of culture, CD4+ T cells were isolated by negative selection with the EasySep CD4+ T cell isolation kit. As cell number allowed, CD4+ T cells from unexposed donors were tested for reactivity to SARS-CoV-2 S and N and to four common cold coronavirus spike pools. Ficoll-Paque Plus gradient centrifugation was used to isolate PBMCs from whole blood, and the isolated PBMCs were then either used fresh or cryopreserved at -140C. Triplicate wells were generally used for each culture condition. Leukapheresis product for the unexposed donors was bought commercially.

The method behind the library was PCR. At the Johns Hopkins FTIC core, DNA from the cultured CD4+ T cells underwent TCR sequencing with the Oncomine TCR Beta short-read assay. Genomic DNA was extracted from the cultured CD4+ T cells with the QIAamp micro DNA kit. Oncomine TCR Beta libraries from cultured CD4+ T cells were pooled using unique dual indexes and sequenced on an Illumina iSeq 100. In the paper's pipeline: Non-productive sequences were filtered out, and CDR3s that did not start with C, did not end with F or W, or were shorter than 7 amino acids were discarded. The MANAFEST web application identified antigen-specific clonotypes by comparing peptide-stimulated wells against reference wells and other culture wells. An FDR below 0.05, an odds ratio above 5, and a productive frequency above 0.1% in at least two of three replicate wells were required for clones to be considered positive. Clonotypes that were significantly expanded in both SARS-CoV-2 spike wells and at least one common cold coronavirus spike condition were defined as cross-reactive. CDR3 homology was assessed with Levenshtein distances (stringdist) and unrooted phylogenetic trees (ape) in R version 3.6.1. Clones were called with MiXCR by TCRdb after fastp trimmed the public reads at Q25, and only in-frame beta chains were retained. Every distinct CDR3 protein forms one entry, paired with its most common genes and DNA. TCRdb's processing, not the study's, gives the V and J calls here. Across this sample there are several thousand distinct CDR3 sequences, with 39% seen only once. Clones ranked in the top ten supply roughly 13% of the sample.

This sample was taken from a study of vaccination and CD4 T cells after COVID-19 (dated by TCRdb to about 2022). At the level of the whole study: The convalescent cohort comprised six males and four females, including two Hispanic individuals, seven Caucasians, two Asians and one multiracial person. Two doses of either the Pfizer-BioNTech BNT162b2 vaccine (n=8) or the Moderna mRNA-1273 vaccine (n=2) were administered to participants. Post-COVID blood samples were collected from convalescent patients a median of roughly 100 days after diagnosis, with a range of about 30 to 170 days. Post-vaccine blood samples were collected a median of approximately 68 days after the second vaccine dose, ranging from roughly 13 to 250 days. The cultures were stimulated with overlapping spike peptide pools from SARS-CoV-2 and from the common cold coronaviruses HCoV-NL63, HCoV-OC43 and HCoV-229E. In control cultures, a CEFX viral epitope pool was used as positive control, an HIV-1 Nef peptide pool was used as negative control, or no peptide was added. The spike-specific CD4+ TCR repertoire was compared before and after mRNA vaccination in approximately ten COVID-19 convalescent patients and a handful of infection-naive healthy vaccine recipients. Memory CD4+ T cell crossreactivity between SARS-CoV-2 and common cold coronavirus spike proteins was assessed at the TCR clonotype level in an earlier paper using these donors.

Broader findings and caveats from the paper: In convalescent patients, a median roughly 87% of post-vaccine SARS-CoV-2-reactive clones were detected only after vaccination, suggesting vaccine-specific priming. An increase in the median number of SARS-CoV-2-reactive clonotypes from 20 to 25 after infection to 38 after vaccination was observed, but the change was not found to be significant. Of the vaccine-specific clones found in convalescent patients, nearly all (304 of 307) were mono-reactive for SARS-CoV-2 spike instead of being cross-reactive with common cold coronaviruses. Relatively few convalescent patients were included in the study, and early timepoints after natural infection were not analyzed.

Input material: CD4+ T cells from blood, cultured in vitro. The receptor's source is a human donor in good health. The V gene is TRBV20-1 and the J gene is TRBJ2-3; the central 14 bases match TRBD2. The DNA sequence is given as TGCAGTGCAAGACTAGCGGGAGGGACAGATACGCAGTATTTT. Translated, this is CSARLAGGTDTQYF.